This T cell receptor beta chain was sequenced in a study of blood T cells in healthy people across ages (dated by TCRdb to between 2014 and 2016). A note on the overall study: In model experiments, roughly one uniquely barcoded TCR beta cDNA molecule per two T cells was captured by template switching. Age-related changes in TCR beta repertoire diversity were measured in the study by deep sequencing normalized with unique cDNA molecular identifiers. Four age groups were formed from the donors: young (average roughly 15 years), middle-aged (less than 40), aged (roughly 58) and long-lived (about 80). To avoid experimental bias, donors of different ages were randomly spread across the sequencing lanes. Using the same blood draw, the study looked at two additional independent replicas of 1 million unique cDNA reads for two donors, one aged 18 to 30 and the other aged 80 or older.

Libraries were made using 5' RACE. The instrument given in TCRdb is Illumina HiSeq 2500. A second roughly 6 to 12 cycle PCR used a sample-barcoded 5' primer and a J-beta primer mix. A template-switch 5' adaptor carrying 12 random nucleotides introduced a unique molecular identifier onto each TCR beta cDNA molecule. Each sample yielded at least 3 million CDR3-containing paired-end reads. All of the RNA was converted into first-strand cDNA using the Mint cDNA synthesis kit, with a TRBC-specific oligonucleotide serving as the primer. All cDNA was treated with uracil-DNA glycosylase and then went through a first 18-cycle PCR with the universal primers M1SS and BC2_uni_R. As for how the authors treated the data: For normalization, 1 million high-quality reads, each with a distinct molecular identifier, were randomly selected from each sample. Instead of being binned into consensus sequences, reads that shared molecular identifiers were thrown out. MiTCR, run with a Q25 quality threshold and the strictest error-elimination algorithm, handled CDR3 identification, clonotype clustering and error correction. A nonparametric unseen species model with Euler transformation was used to estimate lower-bound total TCR beta diversity. The raw public reads went through TCRdb reprocessing: fastp at Q25, MiXCR clone calling, in-frame beta chains kept. Rows are unified per CDR3 protein, each entry keeping the most common DNA and genes. The V and J calls, along with clone size, are taken from TCRdb and not from the paper's own processing. The sample profile shows about 970,000 distinct CDR3 sequences; about 53% of them were found once. The ten most abundant clones make up 20% to 25% of the sample.

As concerns this clonotype: The target of this receptor is not known. No qualities accompany the bases; no much larger clone lies one base away.

Donors were 40 or so systemically healthy Caucasian individuals from Russia aged roughly 6 to 100 years. Each donor gave 8 to 10 milliliters of peripheral blood, collected into EDTA-treated Vacutainer tubes. Ficoll-Paque density-gradient centrifugation was used to isolate PBMCs, with at least 6.5 million obtained per sample. Total RNA was extracted from PBMCs with Trizol reagent, with at least 6 micrograms obtained per sample. The percentages of naive CD45RAhigh/CD27high T cells were determined by flow cytometry on a PBMC aliquot from every donor. The research as a whole found: Observed TCR beta diversity correlated strongly with the percentage of naive T cells measured by flow cytometry. The CMV infection status of donors was not known, potentially confounding age-related changes in expanded clonotypes. Compared with the aged group, the long-lived group had more naive CD4+ T cells, fewer expanded clones and increased TCR diversity, suggesting age selection. Conclusive comparison of naive and antigen-experienced compartments was prevented by the profiling of bulk unsorted PBMCs. As age increased, observed TCR beta diversity per million T cells dropped in a roughly linear way, and a significant reduction was already evident by age 40. Estimates of total diversity from one million sequenced T cells were regarded as lower bounds and underestimates.

From its cysteine to its phenylalanine, the CDR3 spans 17 amino acids. The CDR3 DNA has 51 bases and is translated from base 1. V is cut back by 4 bases and J by 5 bases, with 12 bases in the junction unmatched. CDR1 and CDR2, looked up from the germline V gene (reference sequence), are LGHDT and YNNKEL. This receptor was taken from a woman in her sixties in good health. Sequenced material: blood. Rearrangement joined TRBV3-1 to TRBJ2-3; 10 bases in the middle match TRBD2. The DNA is TGTGCCAGCAGCCGCAAACTTCTTAGCGGGAGGATAGATACGCAGTATTTT. This codes for CASSRKLLSGRIDTQYF.